Each of the 3 T cell receptor beta chains below was sequenced from the same sample in a study of metastatic and nonmetastatic thyroid tumors. TCRdb called clones again from the PCR reads with MiXCR. This sample has about 28,000 clones, with around 3.5% found just once. Patients were all untreated before their thyroid surgery. Sequenced input: blood. The receptors originated from a male donor with papillary thyroid cancer or a benign thyroid nodule (not recorded which). Some clones in this sample may be carry-over from other donors' samples.

The rearrangement links TRBV28 to TRBJ1-1, with no clear D. The CDR3 contains 15 residues. Trimming cost V 1 base and J 0 bases, with 9 bases left between them. CDR1 and CDR2 from the germline V gene are MDHEN and SYDVKM. CDR3 in DNA: TGTGCCAGCAGTTTATTTCCAGCCTTGAACACTGAAGCTTTCTTT. Amino acids: CASSLFPALNTEAFF.

This clone ranks as medium-sized. V usage is TRBV20-1 and J usage is TRBJ2-2; D may be TRBD2 (5 bases). The CDR3 loop spans 13 amino acids. Germline loops: CDR1 DFQATT, CDR2 SNEGSKA (reference sequence). Between the trimmed V and J ends, which lost 6 bases and 7 bases, there was a span of 15 bases. The CDR3 region has the DNA TGCAGTGCGGCGAGGGCTAGCCACGGGGAGCTGTTTTTT. It yields the protein CSAARASHGELFF.

This clone was counted many times. The CDR3 here is CAWSLSGRGWTEAFF. The CDR3 DNA reads as TGTGCCTGGAGTCTCTCAGGGAGGGGATGGACTGAAGCTTTCTTT. This chain joins TRBV30 and TRBJ1-1, with D maybe TRBD1 (5 bases). CDR1 is GTSNPN and CDR2 is SVGIG in the germline V gene (reference sequence). The CDR3 is 15 residues long. V gave up 2 bases and J gave up 5 bases, with 18 bases separating them.